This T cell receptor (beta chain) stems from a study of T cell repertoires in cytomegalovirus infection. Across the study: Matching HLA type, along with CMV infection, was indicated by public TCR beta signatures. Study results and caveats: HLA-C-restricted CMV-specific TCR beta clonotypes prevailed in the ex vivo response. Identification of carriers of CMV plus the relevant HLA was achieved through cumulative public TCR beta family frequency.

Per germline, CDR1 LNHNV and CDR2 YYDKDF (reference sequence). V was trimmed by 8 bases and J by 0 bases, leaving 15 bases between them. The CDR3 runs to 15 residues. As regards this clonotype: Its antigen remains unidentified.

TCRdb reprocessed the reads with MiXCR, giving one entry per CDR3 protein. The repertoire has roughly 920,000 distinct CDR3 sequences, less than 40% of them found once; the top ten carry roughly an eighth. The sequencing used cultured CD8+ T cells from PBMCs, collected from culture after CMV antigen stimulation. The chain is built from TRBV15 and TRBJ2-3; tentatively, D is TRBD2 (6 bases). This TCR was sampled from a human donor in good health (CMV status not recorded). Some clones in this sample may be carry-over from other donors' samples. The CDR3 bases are TGTGCCACCTCGGGACTCCGAACTAGCACAGATACGCAGTATTTT. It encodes CATSGLRTSTDTQYF. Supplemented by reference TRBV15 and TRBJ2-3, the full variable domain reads DAMVIQNPRYQVTQFGKPVTLSCSQTLNHNVMYWYQQKSSQAPKLLFHYYDKDFNNEADTPDNFQSRRPNTSFCFLDIRSPGLGDTAMYLCATSGLRTSTDTQYFGPGTRLTVL.